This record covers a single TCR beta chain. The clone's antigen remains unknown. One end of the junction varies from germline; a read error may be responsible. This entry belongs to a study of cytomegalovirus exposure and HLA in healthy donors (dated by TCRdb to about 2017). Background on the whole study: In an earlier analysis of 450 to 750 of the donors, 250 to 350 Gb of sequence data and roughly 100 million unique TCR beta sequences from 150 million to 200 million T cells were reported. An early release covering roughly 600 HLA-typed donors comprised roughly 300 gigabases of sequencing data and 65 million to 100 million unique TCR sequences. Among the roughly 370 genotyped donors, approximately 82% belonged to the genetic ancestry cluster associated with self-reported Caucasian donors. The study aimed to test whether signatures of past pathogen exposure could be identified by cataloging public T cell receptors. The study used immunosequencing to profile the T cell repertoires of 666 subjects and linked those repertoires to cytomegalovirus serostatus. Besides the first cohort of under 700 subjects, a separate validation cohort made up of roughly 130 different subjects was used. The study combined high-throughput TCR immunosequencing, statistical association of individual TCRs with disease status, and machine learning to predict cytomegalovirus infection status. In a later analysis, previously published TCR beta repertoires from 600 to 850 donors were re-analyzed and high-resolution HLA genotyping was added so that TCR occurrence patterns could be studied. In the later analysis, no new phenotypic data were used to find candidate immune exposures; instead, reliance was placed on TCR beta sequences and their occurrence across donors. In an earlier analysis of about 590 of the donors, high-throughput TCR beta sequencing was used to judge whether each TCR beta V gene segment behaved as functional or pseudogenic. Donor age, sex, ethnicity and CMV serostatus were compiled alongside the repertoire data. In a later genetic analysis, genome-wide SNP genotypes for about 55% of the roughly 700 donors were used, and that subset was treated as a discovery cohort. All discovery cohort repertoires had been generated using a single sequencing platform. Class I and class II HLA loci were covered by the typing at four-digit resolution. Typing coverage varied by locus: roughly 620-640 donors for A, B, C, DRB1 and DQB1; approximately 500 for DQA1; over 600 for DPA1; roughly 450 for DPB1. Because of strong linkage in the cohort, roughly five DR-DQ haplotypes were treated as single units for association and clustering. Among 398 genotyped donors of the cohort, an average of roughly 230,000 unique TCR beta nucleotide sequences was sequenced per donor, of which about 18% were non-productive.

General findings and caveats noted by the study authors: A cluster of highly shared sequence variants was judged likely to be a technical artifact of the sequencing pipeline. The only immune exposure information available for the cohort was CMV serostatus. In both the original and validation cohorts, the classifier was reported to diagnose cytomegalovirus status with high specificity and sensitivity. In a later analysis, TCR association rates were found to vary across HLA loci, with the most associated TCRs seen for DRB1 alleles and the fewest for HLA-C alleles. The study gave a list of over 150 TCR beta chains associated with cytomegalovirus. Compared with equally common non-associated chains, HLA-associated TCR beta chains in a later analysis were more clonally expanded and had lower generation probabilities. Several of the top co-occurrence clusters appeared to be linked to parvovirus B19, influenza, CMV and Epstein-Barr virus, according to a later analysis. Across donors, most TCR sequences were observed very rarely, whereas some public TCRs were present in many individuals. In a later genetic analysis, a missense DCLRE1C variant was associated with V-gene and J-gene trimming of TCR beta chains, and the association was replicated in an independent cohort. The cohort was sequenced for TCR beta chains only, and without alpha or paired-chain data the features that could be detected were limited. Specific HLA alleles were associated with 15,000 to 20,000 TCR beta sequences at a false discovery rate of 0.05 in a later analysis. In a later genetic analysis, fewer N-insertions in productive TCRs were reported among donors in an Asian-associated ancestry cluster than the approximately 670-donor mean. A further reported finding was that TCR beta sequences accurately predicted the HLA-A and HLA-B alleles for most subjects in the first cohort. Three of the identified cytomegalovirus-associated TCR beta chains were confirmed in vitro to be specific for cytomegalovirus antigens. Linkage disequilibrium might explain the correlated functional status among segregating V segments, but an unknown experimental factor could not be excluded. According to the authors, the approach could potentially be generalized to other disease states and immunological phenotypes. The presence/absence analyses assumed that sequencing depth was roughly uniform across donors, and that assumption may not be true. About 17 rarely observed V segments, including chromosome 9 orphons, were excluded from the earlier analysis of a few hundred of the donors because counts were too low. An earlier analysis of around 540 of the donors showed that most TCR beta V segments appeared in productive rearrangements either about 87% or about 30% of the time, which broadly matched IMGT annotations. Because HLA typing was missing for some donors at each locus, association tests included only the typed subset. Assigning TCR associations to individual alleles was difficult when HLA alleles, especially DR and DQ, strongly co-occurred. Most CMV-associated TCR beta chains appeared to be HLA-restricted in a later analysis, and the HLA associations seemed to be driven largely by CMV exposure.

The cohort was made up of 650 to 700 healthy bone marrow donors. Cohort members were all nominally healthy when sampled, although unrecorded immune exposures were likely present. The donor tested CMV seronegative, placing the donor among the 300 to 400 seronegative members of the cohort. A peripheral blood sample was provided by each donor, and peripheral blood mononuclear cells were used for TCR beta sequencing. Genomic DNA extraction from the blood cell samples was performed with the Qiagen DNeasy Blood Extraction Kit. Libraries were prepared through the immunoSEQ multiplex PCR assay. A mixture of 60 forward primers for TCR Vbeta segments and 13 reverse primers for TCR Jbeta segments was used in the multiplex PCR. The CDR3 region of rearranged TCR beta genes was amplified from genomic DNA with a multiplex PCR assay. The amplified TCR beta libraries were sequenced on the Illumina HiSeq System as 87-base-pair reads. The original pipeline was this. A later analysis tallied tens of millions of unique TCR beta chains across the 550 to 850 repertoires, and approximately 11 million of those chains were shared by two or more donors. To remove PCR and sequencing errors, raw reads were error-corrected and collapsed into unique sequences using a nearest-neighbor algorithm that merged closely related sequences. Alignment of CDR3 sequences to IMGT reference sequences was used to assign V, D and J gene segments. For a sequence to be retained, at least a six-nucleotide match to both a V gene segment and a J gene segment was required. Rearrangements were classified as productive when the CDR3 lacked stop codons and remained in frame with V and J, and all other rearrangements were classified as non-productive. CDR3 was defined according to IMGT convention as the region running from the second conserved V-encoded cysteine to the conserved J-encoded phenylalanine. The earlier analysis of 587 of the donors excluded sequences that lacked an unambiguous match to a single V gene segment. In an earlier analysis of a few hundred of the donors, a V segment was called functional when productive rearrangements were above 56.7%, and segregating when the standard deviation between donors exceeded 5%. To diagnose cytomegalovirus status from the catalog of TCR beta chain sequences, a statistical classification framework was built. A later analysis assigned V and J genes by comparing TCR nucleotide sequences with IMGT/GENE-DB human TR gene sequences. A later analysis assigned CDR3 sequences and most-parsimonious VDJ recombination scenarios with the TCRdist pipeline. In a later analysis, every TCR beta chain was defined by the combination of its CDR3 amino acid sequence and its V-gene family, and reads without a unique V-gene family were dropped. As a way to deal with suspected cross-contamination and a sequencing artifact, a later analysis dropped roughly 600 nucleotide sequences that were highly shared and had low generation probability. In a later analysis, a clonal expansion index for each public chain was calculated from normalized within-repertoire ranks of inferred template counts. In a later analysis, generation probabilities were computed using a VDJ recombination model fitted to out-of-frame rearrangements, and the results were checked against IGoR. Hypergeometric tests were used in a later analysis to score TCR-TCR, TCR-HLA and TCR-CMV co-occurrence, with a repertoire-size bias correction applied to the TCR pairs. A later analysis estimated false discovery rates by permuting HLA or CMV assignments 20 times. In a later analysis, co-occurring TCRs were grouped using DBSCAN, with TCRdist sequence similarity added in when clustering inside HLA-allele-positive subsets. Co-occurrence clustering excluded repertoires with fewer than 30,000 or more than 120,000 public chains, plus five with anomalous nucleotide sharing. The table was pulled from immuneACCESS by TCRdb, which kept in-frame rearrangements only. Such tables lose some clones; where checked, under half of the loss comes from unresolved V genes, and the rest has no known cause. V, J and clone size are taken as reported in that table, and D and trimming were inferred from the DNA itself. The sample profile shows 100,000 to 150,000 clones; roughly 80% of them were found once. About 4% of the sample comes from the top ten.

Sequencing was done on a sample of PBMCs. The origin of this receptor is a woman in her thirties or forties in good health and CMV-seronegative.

The CDR3 in this case is CARSLNPLRGPEKLFF. The DNA sequence is as follows: TGTGCCCGCAGCCTAAACCCTCTGCGGGGCCCTGAAAAACTGTTTTTT. The V gene is TRBV4-2 and the J gene is TRBJ1-4; TRBD1 is possibly the D segment (5 matching bases). The CDR3 contains 16 residues, cysteine and phenylalanine counted. The retained sequence is limited to the CDR3, 48 bases, with the frame set at the first base. From the germline V gene, CDR1 is LGHNA and CDR2 is YNFKEQ.